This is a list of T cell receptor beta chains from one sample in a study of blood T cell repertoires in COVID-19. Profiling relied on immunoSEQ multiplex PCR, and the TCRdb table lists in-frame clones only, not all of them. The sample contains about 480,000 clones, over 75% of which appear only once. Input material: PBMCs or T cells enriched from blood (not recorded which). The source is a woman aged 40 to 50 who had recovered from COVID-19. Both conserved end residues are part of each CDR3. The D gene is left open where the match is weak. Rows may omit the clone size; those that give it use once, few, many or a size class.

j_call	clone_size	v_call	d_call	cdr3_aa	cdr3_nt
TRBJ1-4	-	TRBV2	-	CASTGANEKLFF	TGTGCCAGCACAGGTGCTAATGAAAAACTGTTTTTT
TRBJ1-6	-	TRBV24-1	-	CATSDLEGPNSPLHF	TGTGCCACCAGTGATTTGGAGGGCCCTAATTCACCCCTCCACTTT
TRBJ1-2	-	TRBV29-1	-	CSVHPDGYTF	TGCAGCGTTCACCCGGATGGCTACACCTTC
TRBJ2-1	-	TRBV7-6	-	CASRLPIGEQFF	TGTGCCAGCAGACTACCAATTGGTGAGCAGTTCTTC
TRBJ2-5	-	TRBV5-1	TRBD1	CASSQTGAEETQYF	TGCGCCAGCAGCCAAACAGGGGCGGAAGAGACCCAGTACTTC
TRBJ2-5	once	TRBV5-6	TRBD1	CASSTGQGGRETQYF	TGTGCCAGCAGCACAGGACAGGGAGGTAGAGAGACCCAGTACTTC
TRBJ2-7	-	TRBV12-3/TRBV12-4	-	CASSRGEGEQYF	TGTGCCAGCAGTAGGGGGGAGGGGGAGCAGTACTTC
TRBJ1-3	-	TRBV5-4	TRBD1	CASSSQGRPGNTIYF	TGTGCCAGCAGCTCACAGGGGAGGCCTGGAAACACCATATATTTT
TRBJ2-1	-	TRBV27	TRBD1	CASSGQGTYNEQFF	TGTGCCAGCTCCGGACAGGGTACCTACAATGAGCAGTTCTTC
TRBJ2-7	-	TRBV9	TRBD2	CASSVGGTGGGEQYF	TGTGCCAGCAGCGTAGGTGGGACGGGCGGGGGCGAGCAGTACTTC
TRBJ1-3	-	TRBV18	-	CASSPPATSGNTIYF	TGTGCCAGCTCACCTCCCGCTACCTCTGGAAACACCATATATTTT
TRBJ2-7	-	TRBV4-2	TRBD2	CASSPRGEGRSYEQYF	TGTGCCAGCAGCCCGCGAGGGGAGGGCCGCTCCTACGAGCAGTACTTC
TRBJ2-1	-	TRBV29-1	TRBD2	CSAGAGGPGNEQFF	TGCAGCGCCGGAGCGGGAGGGCCGGGAAATGAGCAGTTCTTC
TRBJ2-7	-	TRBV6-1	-	CASSERAVSYEQYF	TGTGCCAGCAGTGAACGAGCGGTCTCCTACGAGCAGTACTTC
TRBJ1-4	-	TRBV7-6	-	CASSLTRGNNEKLFF	TGTGCCAGCAGCTTAACGAGGGGGAATAATGAAAAACTGTTTTTT
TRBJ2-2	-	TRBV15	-	CATSRSWFQGNTGELFF	TGTGCCACCAGCAGGAGCTGGTTTCAGGGGAACACCGGGGAGCTGTTTTTT
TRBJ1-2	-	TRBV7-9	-	CASSLTAGHYGYTF	TGTGCCAGCAGCTTAACGGCAGGGCACTATGGCTACACCTTC
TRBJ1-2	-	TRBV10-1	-	CASSDNLSGGYTF	TGCGCCAGCAGTGATAACCTCTCGGGGGGCTACACCTTC
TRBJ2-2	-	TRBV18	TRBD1	CASSKDRADTGELFF	TGTGCCAGCTCAAAGGACAGGGCGGACACCGGGGAGCTGTTTTTT
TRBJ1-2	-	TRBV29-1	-	CSVGQSNYGYTF	TGCAGCGTTGGACAGTCAAACTATGGCTACACCTTC
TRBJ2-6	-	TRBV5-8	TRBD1	CASSLPLGTGTGANVLTF	TGTGCCAGCAGCTTGCCACTCGGGACAGGGACAGGGGCCAACGTCCTGACTTTC
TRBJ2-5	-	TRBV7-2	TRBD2	CASSPPLAAQGGTQYF	TGTGCCAGCAGCCCACCACTAGCGGCACAGGGAGGGACCCAGTACTTC
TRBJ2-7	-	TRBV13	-	CASSFGRVYEQYF	TGTGCCAGCAGCTTCGGGCGGGTCTACGAGCAGTACTTC
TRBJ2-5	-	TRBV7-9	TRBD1	CASSHRGDSQETQYF	TGTGCCAGCAGCCACAGGGGGGACTCCCAAGAGACCCAGTACTTC
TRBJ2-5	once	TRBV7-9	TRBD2	CASSPPGGETQYF	TGTGCCAGCAGCCCCCCGGGGGGTGAGACCCAGTACTTC
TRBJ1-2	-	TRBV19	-	CASSIFPGVADGYTF	TGTGCCAGTAGTATATTTCCGGGAGTAGCAGATGGCTACACCTTC
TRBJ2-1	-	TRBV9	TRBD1	CASSVVGQGGGRYYNEQFF	TGTGCCAGCAGCGTAGTGGGACAGGGTGGGGGAAGGTATTACAATGAGCAGTTCTTC
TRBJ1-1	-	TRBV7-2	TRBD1	CASSLKGTGPNTEAFF	TGTGCCAGCAGCTTAAAGGGGACAGGGCCGAACACTGAAGCTTTCTTT
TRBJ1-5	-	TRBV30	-	CAWSDPYWQPQHF	TGTGCCTGGAGTGACCCCTACTGGCAGCCCCAGCATTTT
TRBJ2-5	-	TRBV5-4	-	CASSAGRVRETQYF	TGTGCCAGCAGCGCGGGAAGGGTTAGAGAGACCCAGTACTTC
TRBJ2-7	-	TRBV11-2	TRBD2	CASSLSNSGSLYEQYF	TGTGCCAGCAGCTTATCGAACAGCGGGAGTCTTTACGAGCAGTACTTC
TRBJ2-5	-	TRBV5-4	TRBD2	CASSLNRGAGNQYF	TGTGCCAGCAGCTTGAATAGGGGAGCGGGGAACCAGTACTTC
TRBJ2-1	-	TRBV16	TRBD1	CASSQVGVRGTNSYNEQFF	TGTGCCAGCAGCCAAGTGGGGGTCAGGGGGACCAATTCCTACAATGAGCAGTTCTTC
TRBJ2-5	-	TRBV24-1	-	CATSDRRGGKETQYF	TGTGCCACCAGTGACCGCAGGGGTGGGAAGGAGACCCAGTACTTC
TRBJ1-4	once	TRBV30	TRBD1	CAWSPGGFNEKLFF	TGTGCCTGGAGTCCAGGGGGGTTTAATGAAAAACTGTTTTTT
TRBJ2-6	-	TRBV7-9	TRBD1	CASSSDRGTGANVLTF	TGTGCCAGCAGCTCGGACAGGGGTACTGGGGCCAACGTCCTGACTTTC
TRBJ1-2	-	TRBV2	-	CASSEAFYGYTF	TGTGCCAGCAGTGAAGCCTTCTATGGCTACACCTTC
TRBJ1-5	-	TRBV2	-	CASRTGTGNQPQHF	TGTGCCAGCAGAACCGGCACAGGGAATCAGCCCCAGCATTTT
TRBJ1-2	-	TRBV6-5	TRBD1	CASSYEGTANYGYTF	TGTGCCAGCAGTTATGAGGGGACAGCTAACTATGGCTACACCTTC
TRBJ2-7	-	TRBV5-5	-	CASSPGGTREQYF	TGTGCCAGCAGCCCTGGAGGGACGCGTGAGCAGTACTTC
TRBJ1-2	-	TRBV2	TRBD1	CASAKDRVNYGYTF	TGTGCCAGCGCTAAAGACAGGGTGAACTATGGCTACACCTTC
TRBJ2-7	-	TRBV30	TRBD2	CAWRVLAGETYEQYF	TGTGCCTGGAGAGTACTAGCGGGAGAGACCTACGAGCAGTACTTC
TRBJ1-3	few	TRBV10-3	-	CAIRGADSGNTIYF	TGTGCCATCAGGGGCGCAGACTCTGGAAACACCATATATTTT
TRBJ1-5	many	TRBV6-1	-	CASSELNQPQHF	TGTGCCAGCAGTGAATTAAATCAGCCCCAGCATTTT
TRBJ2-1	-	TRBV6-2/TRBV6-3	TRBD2	CASSYSGSGRDNEQFF	TGTGCCAGCAGTTACAGTGGTAGCGGGAGAGACAATGAGCAGTTCTTC
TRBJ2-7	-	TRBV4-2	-	CASSQESSVYEQYF	TGTGCCAGCAGCCAAGAATCGTCGGTTTACGAGCAGTACTTC
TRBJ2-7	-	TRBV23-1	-	CASSHLQGVHEQYF	TGCGCCAGCAGTCACCTACAGGGCGTCCACGAGCAGTACTTC
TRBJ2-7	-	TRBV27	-	CASSFEKPGFSYEQYF	TGTGCCAGCAGTTTCGAAAAACCAGGGTTCTCCTACGAGCAGTACTTC
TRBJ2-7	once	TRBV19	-	CASSILSQGSEQYF	TGTGCCAGTAGTATCTTATCACAGGGAAGCGAGCAGTACTTC
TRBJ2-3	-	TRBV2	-	CASSILRTDTQYF	TGTGCCAGCAGCATACTACGCACAGATACGCAGTATTTT